The present entry profiles one T cell receptor (beta chain) with its context. Its matching antigen is unknown. The entry originates in a study of glioma-infiltrating T cells. Broader study findings: Tissue-blood divergence was below expectation in non-neoplastic patients, above in gliomas.

Using RNA template, CDR3s of TCR alpha and beta were amplified with iRepertoire arm-PCR. One-step reverse transcription and amplification started from roughly 100-400 ng of tissue mRNA or PBMC total RNA. TCRdb re-derived calls from the multiplex PCR reads in MiXCR, one entry per CDR3 protein. The data contain roughly 100,000 distinct CDR3 sequences, roughly 30% of them singletons. The CDR3 length is 14 residues. Germline loops: CDR1 SGHNT, CDR2 YYREEE (reference sequence). Trimming took off 4 bases at V and 0 bases at J, with 10 bases between the two ends. Sequenced: glioma tissue, nonneoplastic brain tissue, or PBMCs (not recorded which). The receptor was isolated from a human donor with low-grade glioma or glioblastoma, undergoing nonglioma brain surgery, or in good health (not recorded which). The rearrangement links TRBV5-4 to TRBJ2-5; the D is unclear. This CDR3 is CASSPQRNQETQYF. CDR3 bases: TGTGCCAGCAGCCCCCAGCGTAACCAAGAGACCCAGTACTTC.